This is a list of T cell receptor beta chains from one sample in a study of cytomegalovirus exposure and HLA in healthy donors. Profiling relied on immunoSEQ multiplex PCR, and the TCRdb table lists in-frame clones only, not all of them. The sample lists 150,000 to 200,000 clones; almost 85% were seen once. The sample comprised PBMCs. Source of these receptors: a boy younger than 18 in good health and CMV-seronegative. Both conserved end residues are part of each CDR3. D genes are given only for firm matches. Clone size is shown for a subset of rows, as once, few, many or a class of expanded clone.

V	D	J	size	CDR3	DNA
TRBV6-6	TRBD1	TRBJ1-6	.	CASTPGQLNSPLHF	TGTGCCAGCACTCCGGGACAGCTAAATTCACCCCTCCACTTT
TRBV28	.	TRBJ1-2	.	CASKEGVNYGYTF	TGTGCCAGCAAGGAAGGGGTTAACTATGGCTACACCTTC
TRBV7-8	.	TRBJ2-2	.	CASRSKTGKNTGELFF	TGTGCCAGCCGATCTAAGACAGGAAAAAACACCGGGGAGCTGTTTTTT
TRBV19	.	TRBJ1-3	.	CASRTDSGNTIYF	TGTGCCAGTAGGACAGACTCTGGAAACACCATATATTTT
TRBV7-2	.	TRBJ2-7	.	CASTTVDGREQYF	TGTGCCAGCACGACAGTGGATGGTCGTGAGCAGTACTTC
TRBV19	.	TRBJ2-7	.	CASAIGGNSYEQYF	TGTGCCAGCGCCATCGGCGGAAACTCCTACGAGCAGTACTTC
TRBV6-6	.	TRBJ2-1	.	CASASPPSAYYNEQFF	TGTGCCAGCGCCTCCCCCCCTAGCGCCTACTACAATGAGCAGTTCTTC
TRBV4-1	TRBD2	TRBJ2-1	.	CASSQAPSGASYNEQFF	TGCGCCAGCAGCCAGGCACCAAGCGGGGCCTCCTACAATGAGCAGTTCTTC
TRBV20-1	TRBD1	TRBJ1-1	.	CSASTGGVAFF	TGCAGTGCTTCCACAGGGGGAGTAGCTTTCTTT
TRBV13	.	TRBJ2-3	.	CASSSRRSADTQYF	TGTGCCAGCAGCTCCCGGCGTAGCGCAGATACGCAGTATTTT
TRBV9	TRBD2	TRBJ2-5	.	CASSGMTSRETQYF	TGTGCCAGCAGCGGAATGACTAGCAGGGAGACCCAGTACTTC
TRBV2	.	TRBJ1-5	.	CASSPDNQPQHF	TGTGCCAGCAGTCCAGACAATCAGCCCCAGCATTTT
TRBV6-6	.	TRBJ2-5	.	CASSRETQYF	TGTGCCAGCTCCCGTGAGACCCAGTACTTC
TRBV5-4	TRBD1	TRBJ1-4	.	CASSLAGQGSDEKLFF	TGTGCCAGCAGCTTGGCCGGACAGGGGAGCGATGAAAAACTGTTTTTT
TRBV5-1	.	TRBJ1-5	.	CASSMTVNQPQHF	TGCGCCAGCAGCATGACTGTAAATCAGCCCCAGCATTTT
TRBV7-3	.	TRBJ1-1	.	CASSLGGGFMNTEAFF	TGTGCCAGCAGCCTGGGGGGGGGTTTTATGAACACTGAAGCTTTCTTT
TRBV7-8	TRBD2	TRBJ2-7	.	CASSLGTSDYEQYF	TGTGCCAGCAGCTTAGGGACTAGCGACTACGAGCAGTACTTC
TRBV6-5	TRBD1	TRBJ1-1	.	CASSRQGSNTEAFF	TGTGCCAGCAGCCGACAGGGGTCGAACACTGAAGCTTTCTTT
TRBV7-3	.	TRBJ2-4	.	CASSLNSADIQYF	TGTGCCAGCAGCTTAAACTCAGCGGACATTCAGTACTTC
TRBV30	TRBD1	TRBJ1-1	.	CAWSRGGYTEAFF	TGTGCCTGGAGTAGAGGGGGCTACACTGAAGCTTTCTTT
TRBV7-9	.	TRBJ1-4	.	CASTQGLPNEKLFF	TGTGCCAGCACCCAGGGACTCCCCAATGAAAAACTGTTTTTT
TRBV28	.	TRBJ1-1	.	CASTLPVNTEAFF	TGTGCCAGCACCCTCCCAGTGAACACTGAAGCTTTCTTT
TRBV29-1	.	TRBJ1-3	.	CSVAIRETQNTIYF	TGCAGCGTTGCAATCCGGGAAACACAAAACACCATATATTTT
TRBV10-2	.	TRBJ1-5	once	CASSEGGGGEVGYQPQHF	TGCGCCAGCAGTGAGGGGGGGGGAGGGGAGGTCGGATATCAGCCCCAGCATTTT
TRBV5-1	TRBD1	TRBJ2-3	once	CASSLQGAQTDTQYF	TGCGCCAGCAGCCTACAGGGGGCGCAGACAGATACGCAGTATTTT
TRBV12-5	TRBD2	TRBJ2-1	.	CASEGVAGGPIGEQFF	TGTGCTAGTGAAGGGGTAGCGGGGGGGCCGATCGGTGAGCAGTTCTTC
TRBV13	TRBD1	TRBJ1-2	once	CASSITGAGYTF	TGTGCCAGCAGTATAACAGGGGCAGGCTACACCTTC
TRBV20-1	TRBD2	TRBJ2-7	once	CSARTSGRQNF	TGCAGTGCTAGGACTAGCGGGAGGCAGAACTTC
TRBV5-4	.	TRBJ1-2	once	CASSFGQARYGYTF	TGTGCCAGCAGCTTTGGCCAGGCGCGCTATGGCTACACCTTC
TRBV29-1	TRBD2	TRBJ2-7	.	CSVGGRLAGRDSSYEQYF	TGCAGCGTGGGGGGGAGACTAGCGGGGAGAGATAGCTCCTACGAGCAGTACTTC
TRBV14	.	TRBJ2-1	.	CASSLRTGQPLEGEQFF	TGTGCCAGCAGCCTCCGAACGGGACAGCCCCTGGAGGGTGAGCAGTTCTTC
TRBV19	.	TRBJ2-7	.	CASSMEGAPWEQYF	TGTGCCAGTAGTATGGAGGGGGCTCCTTGGGAGCAGTACTTC
TRBV19	.	TRBJ1-1	.	CASSMATVPLMNTEAFF	TGTGCCAGTAGTATGGCGACAGTTCCTCTCATGAACACTGAAGCTTTCTTT
TRBV27	.	TRBJ2-1	.	CASSLQTQYNEQFF	TGTGCCAGCAGTTTACAAACACAATACAATGAGCAGTTCTTC
TRBV9	TRBD2	TRBJ2-3	few	CASASGTSGDTQYF	TGTGCCAGCGCGTCGGGGACTAGCGGAGATACGCAGTATTTT
TRBV4-1	TRBD1	TRBJ2-2	.	CASEGTGEGTGELFF	TGCGCCAGCGAGGGGACAGGGGAAGGCACCGGGGAGCTGTTTTTT
TRBV21-1	.	TRBJ1-5	.	CASSRAVRQTNNQPQHF	TGTGCCAGCAGCAGAGCCGTAAGACAGACCAACAATCAGCCCCAGCATTTT
TRBV7-3	TRBD2	TRBJ2-5	.	CASSFGTSGRGLETQYF	TGTGCCAGCAGCTTCGGGACTAGCGGGAGAGGGTTAGAGACCCAGTACTTC
TRBV12-5	.	TRBJ1-2	.	CASGGGGLNYGYTF	TGTGCTAGTGGAGGGGGGGGCTTGAACTATGGCTACACCTTC
TRBV6-1	TRBD1	TRBJ1-2	once	CASSETPGQRRYGYTF	TGTGCCAGCAGTGAAACCCCGGGACAGAGAAGATATGGCTACACCTTC
TRBV6-6	TRBD1	TRBJ1-5	.	CASSFGQGGQPQHF	TGTGCCAGCAGTTTCGGACAGGGTGGGCAGCCCCAGCATTTT